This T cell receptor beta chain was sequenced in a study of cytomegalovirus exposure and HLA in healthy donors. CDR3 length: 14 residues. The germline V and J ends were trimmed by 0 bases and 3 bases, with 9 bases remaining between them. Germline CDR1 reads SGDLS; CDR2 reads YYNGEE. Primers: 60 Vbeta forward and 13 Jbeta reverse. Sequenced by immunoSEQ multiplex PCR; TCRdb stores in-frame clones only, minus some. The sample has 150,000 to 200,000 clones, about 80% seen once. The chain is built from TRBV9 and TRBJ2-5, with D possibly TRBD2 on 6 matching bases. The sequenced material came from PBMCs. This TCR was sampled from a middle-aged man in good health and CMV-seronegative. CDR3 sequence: CASSVAEREETQYF. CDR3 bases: TGTGCCAGCAGCGTAGCGGAGCGGGAAGAGACCCAGTACTTC.